Shown below are 25 T cell receptor beta chains from a single sample sequenced in a study of technical replicates of blood from several donors. TCRdb's table, derived via immunoSEQ multiplex PCR, lists solely in-frame clones and lacks some. The sample holds about 59,000 clones, roughly 95% seen once. Sequencing was done on a sample of PBMCs. The receptors stem from a human donor in good health. Some clones in this sample may be carry-over from other donors' samples.

The rearrangement joins TRBV4-1 to TRBJ2-1, with 12 bases aligning to TRBD2. The CDR3 totals 17 residues. V lost 3 bases and J lost 5; bases outside the gene matches: 8. Looked up from germline, CDR1 is MGHRA and CDR2 is YSYEKL. The CDR3 reads CASSQAGLAGPDNEQFF. The DNA for the CDR3 is TGCGCCAGCAGCCAGGCCGGACTAGCGGGACCCGACAATGAGCAGTTCTTC.

The V and J genes are TRBV4-1 and TRBJ1-3, with no clear D. CDR1 is MGHRA, CDR2 YSYEKL, per germline. The ends were cut back, 1 base at V and 5 bases at J, with 6 bases in the middle. The CDR3 runs 13 residues. The CDR3 DNA follows: TGCGCCAGCAGCCAAGGCCAGAGAAACACCATATATTTT. Translated: CASSQGQRNTIYF.

The chain recombines TRBV6-1 with TRBJ1-5; D is undetermined. Trimming pared 4 bases from V and 3 bases from J, leaving 7 bases between. Germline V lookup: CDR1 MNHNS, CDR2 SASEGT. The CDR3 runs 13 residues. The CDR3 nucleotides read TGTGCCAGCAGTGGTCGGGACAATCAGCCCCAGCATTTT. This sequence encodes CASSGRDNQPQHF.

This clone was counted between two and nine times. The rearrangement joins TRBV21-1 to TRBJ2-1; the table's D gene call, TRBD1, was not cross checked with the DNA. TRBV21-1 is flagged as a pseudogene. The CDR3 is 14 residues long. The CDR3 here is CASSTRQGAREQFF. The CDR3, as DNA: TGTGCCAGCAGCACCCGACAGGGGGCAAGGGAGCAGTTCTTC.

The chain has TRBV27 and TRBJ2-2; D is perhaps TRBD1 (6 bases). The CDR3 has 14 residues. Looked up from germline, CDR1 is MNHEY and CDR2 is SMNVEV (reference sequence). The V end was cut by 5 bases, the J end by 1 base, with 8 bases between. The CDR3 sequence is CASSETGNTGELFF. CDR3 nucleotide sequence: TGTGCCAGCAGTGAGACAGGGAACACCGGGGAGCTGTTTTTT.

This chain joins TRBV4-3 and TRBJ1-1; 8 bases align to TRBD1. The trim removed 2 bases at V and 7 bases at J, leaving 12 bases unmatched. CDR3 length: 16 residues. The germline V gene encodes CDR1 LGHNA and CDR2 YSLEER. The CDR3, as DNA: TGCGCCAGCAGCCAACTTTCTAGGACAGGGATAAGTGAAGCTTTCTTT. Translated, it gives CASSQLSRTGISEAFF.

This clone turned up a few times. The genes are TRBV19 and TRBJ1-1; D might be TRBD1 (5 bases). Germline loops: CDR1 LNHDA, CDR2 SQIVND (reference sequence). Trimming removed 5 bases from V and 0 bases from J, with 10 bases in between. The CDR3 sequence is 14 residues long. Here the CDR3 DNA reads TGTGCCAGTAGTCTCTCGACAGTGAACACTGAAGCTTTCTTT. Translation: CASSLSTVNTEAFF.

J is TRBJ1-6 and V is TRBV18; TRBD1 aligns across 8 bases. Germline V gene lookup returns CDR1 KGHSH and CDR2 LQKENI. The V gene end was trimmed by 6 bases and the J gene end by 8 bases; junction bases not matched to a gene: 9. This CDR3 is 15 amino acids long. This CDR3 is CASSMRQGTDSPLHF. The CDR3 nucleotides read TGTGCCAGCTCGATGCGACAGGGGACGGATTCACCCCTCCACTTT.

The chain uses TRBV2 and TRBJ2-3, with 12 bases that match TRBD2. The junction had 5 bases not matched to a gene; V was cut back by 4 bases and J by 0 bases. CDR1 SNHLY and CDR2 FYNNEI come from the germline V gene. The CDR3 loop spans 17 amino acids. CDR3 bases: TGTGCCAGCAGTGGGGGACTAGCGGGTCCTAGCACAGATACGCAGTATTTT. It specifies CASSGGLAGPSTDTQYF.

The chain employs TRBV4-2 and TRBJ1-6; no firm D call. The CDR3 totals 16 residues. V was clipped by 0 bases and J by 0 bases, with 6 bases between them. Germline CDR1 LGHNA, CDR2 YNFKEQ. CDR3 loop: CASSQDFSSYNSPLHF. The CDR3 DNA reads as TGTGCCAGCAGCCAAGATTTTAGCTCCTATAATTCACCCCTCCACTTT.

The CDR3 bases are TGTGCCATCAGTGGAGGATTCGGACAGCCCCAGCATTTT. Its protein product is CAISGGFGQPQHF. This chain links TRBV10-3 with TRBJ1-5, with D unresolved. V shed 4 bases and J shed 7 bases, with 11 bases lying between them. This CDR3 has 13 amino acids. CDR1 and CDR2 from the germline V gene are ENHRY and SYGVKD.

CDR3 DNA sequence: TGCGCCAGCAGCTTGGTGCGATGGGAGCAGTTCTTC. This sequence encodes CASSLVRWEQFF. The rearrangement joins TRBV5-1 to TRBJ2-1, with D hard to call. The germline V gene encodes CDR1 SGHRS and CDR2 YFSETQ. This CDR3 region has 12 residues. V lost 0 bases and J lost 10, with 8 bases in between. Looking up the rest from reference TRBV5-1 and TRBJ2-1 gives the full variable domain: KAGVTQTPRYLIKTRGQQVTLSCSPISGHRSVSWYQQTPGQGLQFLFEYFSETQRNKGNFPGRFSGRQFSNSRSEMNVSTLELGDSALYLCASSLVRWEQFFGPGTRLTVL.

This chain uses TRBV6-1 with TRBJ1-1; possible D gene TRBD1, 6 bases. The CDR3 is 15 amino acids. V shed 5 bases and J shed 4 bases, with 17 bases lying between them. CDR1 and CDR2 (germline): MNHNS, SASEGT. The CDR3 DNA is TGTGCCAGCAGTCCGAAAGGGGCCAGGGGCACTGAAGCTTTCTTT. Translation gives CASSPKGARGTEAFF.

The rearrangement joins TRBV6-5 to TRBJ1-1, with 11 bases identical to TRBD1. This CDR3 comprises 15 residues. V shed 6 bases, J shed 0 bases, and the junction held 3 bases outside the gene matches. The germline V gene has CDR1 MNHEY and CDR2 SVGAGI. This CDR3 is CASSRTGGMNTEAFF. The CDR3 region has the DNA TGTGCCAGCAGCAGGACAGGGGGCATGAACACTGAAGCTTTCTTT.

The chain employs TRBV30 and TRBJ1-1; 9 bases align to TRBD1. From germline, CDR1 is GTSNPN and CDR2 SVGIG (reference sequence). The V gene end was trimmed by 5 bases and the J gene end by 3 bases; junction bases not matched to a gene: 7. CDR3 size: 14 residues. The DNA for the CDR3 is TGTGCCTGGGGACAGGGGCCGCGGGACACTGAAGCTTTCTTT. Translating gives CAWGQGPRDTEAFF.

Note on this clone: Other DNA sequences in this sample translate to the same CDR3. The chain combines TRBV5-1 with TRBJ1-1; 11 bases agree with TRBD1. The germline V gene has CDR1 SGHRS and CDR2 YFSETQ. Trimming removed 3 bases from V and 4 bases from J; junction bases left unmatched: 2. The CDR3 extends over 14 amino acids. The DNA for the CDR3 is TGCGCCAGCAGCTCAGGGACAGGGGGCACTGAAGCTTTCTTT. It is translated as CASSSGTGGTEAFF.

The chain couples TRBV12-5 to TRBJ1-4, with 9 bases identical to TRBD1. Germline V gene sequence: CDR1 LGHNT, CDR2 FRNRAP. V lost 0 bases to trimming and J lost 7 bases; unmatched junction nucleotides: 6. The CDR3 has 16 residues. CDR3 nucleotide sequence: TGTGCTAGTGGTTTGGTACTCGGGACAGGGATTGAAAAACTGTTTTTT. Translated, it gives CASGLVLGTGIEKLFF.

The chain combines TRBV6-5 with TRBJ2-1; a possible D gene is TRBD2 (6 bases). Per the germline V gene, CDR1 is MNHEY and CDR2 is SVGAGI. This CDR3 comprises 16 residues. V dropped 2 bases and J dropped 4 bases, with 15 bases sitting between them. CDR3 sequence (DNA): TGTGCCAGCAGTTACGGTTTGTTAGCGGAGTACAATGAGCAGTTCTTC. It codes for CASSYGLLAEYNEQFF.

This chain links TRBV12-5 with TRBJ2-1; no clear D gene. The CDR3 runs to 13 residues. V was pared by 2 bases and J by 1 base, with 3 bases between. The germline V gene encodes CDR1 LGHNT and CDR2 FRNRAP. CDR3 residues: CASGLSSYNEQFF. Written as DNA, the CDR3 is TGTGCTAGTGGTTTGTCTTCCTACAATGAGCAGTTCTTC.

A single count supports this clone. For the CDR3, the DNA is TGTGCCAGCAGTGGGGACAAGGCCAGTCCGTGGGGGCAGTACTTC. This sequence encodes CASSGDKASPWGQYF. The chain employs TRBV6-1 and TRBJ2-7, with D possibly being TRBD1 (6 bases). V lost 4 bases, J lost 9 bases, and 22 bases lay in between. The CDR3 totals 15 residues. The germline V gene encodes CDR1 MNHNS and CDR2 SASEGT.

This clone was recorded once. V usage is TRBV27 and J usage is TRBJ1-3, with D maybe TRBD1 (6 bases). V was pared by 3 bases and J by 2 bases, with 14 bases between. In germline, CDR1 is MNHEY, CDR2 SMNVEV (reference sequence). The CDR3 has 16 amino acids. CDR3 sequence: CASSFKRGYAGNTIYF. CDR3 sequence (DNA): TGTGCCAGCAGTTTTAAAAGGGGGTATGCTGGAAACACCATATATTTT.

The rearrangement links TRBV27 to TRBJ1-2; D is undetermined. The CDR3 is 13 amino acids. Germline V gene data show CDR1 as MNHEY and CDR2 as SMNVEV (reference sequence). The V gene lost 4 bases and the J gene lost 0 bases, with 6 bases spanning the gap. CDR3 sequence (DNA): TGTGCCAGCAGTTGGTCAGCTAACTATGGCTACACCTTC. Translated: CASSWSANYGYTF.

This sequence joins TRBV9 and TRBJ2-1; possible D gene TRBD2, 6 bases. The CDR3 has 14 amino acids. Trimming pared 1 base from V and 8 bases from J, leaving 13 bases between. Germline V gives CDR1 SGDLS, CDR2 YYNGEE. The CDR3 here is CASSVSGDRDEQFF. The CDR3 region has the DNA TGTGCCAGCAGCGTATCGGGAGATCGCGATGAGCAGTTCTTC. The whole variable domain, filled in from reference TRBV9 and TRBJ2-1, reads DSGVTQTPKHLITATGQRVTLRCSPRSGDLSVYWYQQSLDQGLQFLIQYYNGEERAKGNILERFSAQQFPDLHSELNLSSLELGDSALYFCASSVSGDRDEQFFGPGTRLTVL.

The gene calls are TRBV9 and TRBJ2-5; 10 bases align to TRBD2. The CDR3 consists of 17 residues. CDR1 SGDLS and CDR2 YYNGEE come from the germline V gene. Unmatched junction bases numbered 6, after V lost 0 bases and J lost 1 base. CDR3 region: CASSVAGSGGTQETQYF. CDR3 DNA: TGTGCCAGCAGCGTAGCGGGTAGCGGGGGGACCCAAGAGACCCAGTACTTC.

The genes are TRBV7-6 and TRBJ2-7, with TRBD2 matching 9 bases. Germline V gene data show CDR1 as SGHVS and CDR2 as FNYEAQ. V trimming: 5 bases; J trimming: 6 bases; junction bases outside the gene matches: 8. The CDR3 runs 14 residues. CDR3: CASSALGGRGEQYF. DNA of the CDR3: TGTGCCAGCAGCGCCCTGGGCGGGAGGGGCGAGCAGTACTTC.